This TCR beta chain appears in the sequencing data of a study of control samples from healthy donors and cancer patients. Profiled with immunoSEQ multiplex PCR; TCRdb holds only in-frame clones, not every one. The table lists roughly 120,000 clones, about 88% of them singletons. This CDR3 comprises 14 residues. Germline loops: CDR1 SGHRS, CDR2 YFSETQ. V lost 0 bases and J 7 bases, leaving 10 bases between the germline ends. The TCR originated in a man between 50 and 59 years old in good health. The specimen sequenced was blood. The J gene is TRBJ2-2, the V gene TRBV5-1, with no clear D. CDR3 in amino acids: CASSLELFNGELFF. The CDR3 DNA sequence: TGCGCCAGCAGCTTGGAATTGTTTAACGGGGAGCTGTTTTTT.